These 21 T cell receptor beta chains share one sample of origin, sequenced in a study of radiation and T cells in renal cell carcinoma. Specified time point: blood 2 weeks post-SBRT. Treatment: 15 Gy SBRT to primary tumor, nephrectomy 4 weeks later. Here immunoSEQ multiplex PCR was the method, and the copy in TCRdb shows in-frame clones only, minus some. Counted here are about 130,000 clones, about four fifths occurring once; the ten biggest clones make up 5% to 6.5%. The source material was blood, sampled from a patient whose treatment included radiotherapy and nephrectomy. The source is a man aged 50 to 59 with renal cell carcinoma.

V usage is TRBV6-1 and J usage is TRBJ2-1, with TRBD2 identical over 10 bases. The CDR3 spans 14 residues. The germline V gene has CDR1 MNHNS and CDR2 SASEGT. With V trimmed by 8 bases and J by 7 bases, 8 bases remained unmatched. The CDR3 loop is CASGSAGGGNEQFF. The CDR3 coding sequence is TGTGCCAGCGGTTCAGCGGGAGGGGGGAATGAGCAGTTCTTC.

The rearrangement links TRBV19 to TRBJ2-1, with 10 bases that match TRBD1. The CDR3 loop spans 16 amino acids. From germline, CDR1 is LNHDA and CDR2 SQIVND (reference sequence). After removal of 9 bases from V and 5 bases from J, the junction contained 13 bases not matched to a gene. The CDR3 reads CASYGTGAQDHNEQFF. The CDR3 DNA reads as TGTGCCAGCTACGGGACAGGGGCTCAGGATCACAATGAGCAGTTCTTC.

The chain employs TRBV21-1 and TRBJ2-2; whether TRBD2, the table's D call, matches the DNA was not checked. TRBV21-1 is deemed a pseudogene. The CDR3 sequence is 19 residues long. CDR3 DNA: TGTGCCAGCAGCGCGTCCGGGACTAGCGGGGGCCGAAACACCGGGGAGCTGTTTTTT. This sequence encodes CASSASGTSGGRNTGELFF.

The rearrangement uses TRBV13 and TRBJ1-6, with a weak D call TRBD1 (6 bases). The V end was cut by 2 bases, the J end by 10 bases, with 18 bases between. CDR3 length: 16 amino acids. Germline CDR1 and CDR2: PRHDT and FYEKMQ (reference sequence). Here the CDR3 reads CASSLSRRGDGSPLHF. CDR3 coding DNA: TGTGCCAGCAGCTTAAGTCGGAGGGGGGATGGCTCACCCCTCCACTTT.

V usage is TRBV2 and J usage is TRBJ2-1; tentative D call: TRBD2 (6 bases). The germline gives CDR1 SNHLY, CDR2 FYNNEI. The length of the CDR3 is 13 residues. V was clipped by 2 bases and J by 6 bases, with 8 bases between them. Here the CDR3 reads CASSERRGNEQFF. CDR3 in DNA: TGTGCCAGCAGTGAAAGGAGGGGCAATGAGCAGTTCTTC. Complete variable domain (other parts from reference TRBV2 and TRBJ2-1): EPEVTQTPSHQVTQMGQEVILRCVPISNHLYFYWYRQILGQKVEFLVSFYNNEISEKSEIFDDQFSVERPDGSNFTLKIRSTKLEDSAMYFCASSERRGNEQFFGPGTRLTVL.

The chain employs TRBV6-5 and TRBJ1-5, with TRBD1 matching 10 bases. CDR1 MNHEY and CDR2 SVGAGI come from the germline V gene. The CDR3 is made up of 16 amino acids. Unmatched junction bases numbered 6, after V lost 4 bases and J lost 3 bases. The CDR3: CASSSPDRGPNQPQHF. The DNA of the CDR3 is TGTGCCAGCAGTTCCCCCGACAGGGGGCCCAATCAGCCCCAGCATTTT.

This CDR3 is CASSGQGVTEAFF. CDR3 sequence (DNA): TGTGCCAGCAGTGGACAGGGGGTCACTGAAGCTTTCTTT. The chain combines TRBV6-1 with TRBJ1-1; 9 bases are a match to TRBD1. The CDR3 is made up of 13 amino acids. The V gene's germline CDR1 is MNHNS and CDR2 SASEGT. The V and J ends lost 4 bases and 4 bases, in that order; junction bases with no gene match: 1.

The CDR3 spells CASSFPTRETGAYEQYF. The CDR3, as DNA: TGTGCCAGCAGCTTCCCAACCCGGGAAACAGGGGCCTACGAGCAGTACTTC. V usage is TRBV7-4 and J usage is TRBJ2-7; 7 bases fit TRBD1. The CDR3 length is 17 residues. Trimming took 3 bases from V and 2 from J; bases not matched to a gene: 13. The germline V gene has CDR1 SGHVT and CDR2 SQSDAQ.

The J gene is TRBJ1-1, the V gene TRBV25-1; TRBD1 matches at 7 bases. Germline V gene lookup returns CDR1 MGHDK and CDR2 SYGVNS. J gave up 11 bases and V 5 bases, and 14 bases lay outside the gene matches. The CDR3 totals 14 residues. CDR3 DNA: TGTGCCAGCAGTACCGGGACAGCTACACTGAATGCTTTCTTT. Encoded protein: CASSTGTATLNAFF.

The rearrangement joins TRBV5-1 to TRBJ1-3, with a weak D call TRBD1 (5 bases). This CDR3 has 15 amino acids. Germline assignment: CDR1 SGHRS and CDR2 YFSETQ. V dropped 2 bases and J dropped 4 bases, with 13 bases sitting between them. CDR3 sequence: CASSFGGMRGNTIYF. In DNA form, the CDR3 reads TGCGCCAGCAGCTTTGGGGGTATGAGAGGAAACACCATATATTTT.

This clone was seen only once. J is TRBJ2-5 and V is TRBV9, with 16 bases that match TRBD2. Germline V gives CDR1 SGDLS, CDR2 YYNGEE. Trimming at V came to 2 bases and at J to 1 base, leaving 5 bases not matched to a gene. The CDR3 runs to 18 residues. The CDR3 DNA follows: TGTGCCAGCAGCGTTGGGACTAGCGGGAGGGCCGCCCAAGAGACCCAGTACTTC. This codes for CASSVGTSGRAAQETQYF.

This clone has only a few counts. The rearrangement joins TRBV4-1 to TRBJ2-7; D gene unclear. The CDR3 totals 15 residues. V was cut by 0 bases and J by 0 bases, with 9 bases left in between. CDR1 MGHRA and CDR2 YSYEKL come from the germline V gene. CDR3 protein: CASSQDWQSSYEQYF. In DNA form, the CDR3 reads TGCGCCAGCAGCCAAGACTGGCAAAGCTCCTACGAGCAGTACTTC.

This clone was recorded many times. The chain has TRBV4-1 and TRBJ2-7, with a weak D call TRBD1 (5 bases). With 0 bases removed from V and 6 bases from J, the gap between germline ends came to 18 bases. The CDR3 totals 16 residues. Germline CDR1 reads MGHRA; CDR2 reads YSYEKL. CDR3 region: CASSQDSTGLSREQYF. The CDR3 nucleotides are TGCGCCAGCAGCCAAGATAGTACAGGTTTGTCCCGCGAGCAGTACTTC.

The rearrangement uses TRBV27 and TRBJ1-3; no firm D call. Germline V lookup: CDR1 MNHEY, CDR2 SMNVEV (reference sequence). Between the trimmed V and J ends, which lost 4 bases and 1 base, there was a span of 17 bases. The CDR3 loop spans 17 amino acids. The CDR3 DNA reads as TGTGCCAGCAGTTCCCTAGGTAGGGCCAATTCTGGAAACACCATATATTTT. This sequence encodes CASSSLGRANSGNTIYF.

The V and J genes are TRBV4-3 and TRBJ1-5; D is unresolved. The CDR3 contains 15 residues. V dropped 0 bases and J dropped 5 bases, with 11 bases sitting between them. The germline V gene has CDR1 LGHNA and CDR2 YSLEER. This CDR3 reads CASSQEPGSHQPQHF. The CDR3 bases are TGCGCCAGCAGCCAAGAACCGGGATCCCATCAGCCCCAGCATTTT.

This clone appeared once. The CDR3: CASSVGAAGDEQFF. CDR3 nucleotide sequence: TGTGCCAGCAGCGTTGGGGCCGCGGGCGATGAGCAGTTCTTC. The chain combines TRBV9 with TRBJ2-1, with D perhaps being TRBD1 or TRBD2 (5 bases each). Between the trimmed V and J ends, which lost 2 bases and 8 bases, there was a span of 14 bases. Germline V CDR1 and CDR2: SGDLS, YYNGEE. The CDR3 runs 14 residues.

The CDR3 spells CASSSGQGGGQAFF. The CDR3 DNA follows: TGTGCCAGCAGCTCGGGACAGGGAGGGGGACAGGCTTTCTTT. The chain couples TRBV7-9 to TRBJ1-1, with 9 bases aligning to TRBD1. V dropped 4 bases and J dropped 11; count of bases not matched to a gene: 11. Germline lookup yields CDR1 SEHNR and CDR2 FQNEAQ (reference sequence). The CDR3 covers 14 residues.

The V call is TRBV4-1, the J call TRBJ2-7; the match to TRBD1 covers 8 bases. The CDR3 spans 14 residues. Germline CDR1 is MGHRA and CDR2 is YSYEKL. V was clipped by 3 bases and J by 3 bases; unmatched bases: 4. This CDR3 is CASSQQTGVYEQYF. In DNA, the CDR3 is TGCGCCAGCAGCCAGCAGACAGGGGTCTACGAGCAGTACTTC.

This chain links TRBV5-1 with TRBJ2-2; D gene uncertain. Germline loops: CDR1 SGHRS, CDR2 YFSETQ. The V gene lost 0 bases and the J gene lost 2 bases, with 5 bases spanning the gap. This CDR3 is 14 amino acids long. The CDR3 region is CASSLGLNTGELFF. For the CDR3, the DNA is TGCGCCAGCAGCTTGGGACTCAACACCGGGGAGCTGTTTTTT. Using reference TRBV5-1 and TRBJ2-2 for the parts outside the CDR3, the full variable domain is KAGVTQTPRYLIKTRGQQVTLSCSPISGHRSVSWYQQTPGQGLQFLFEYFSETQRNKGNFPGRFSGRQFSNSRSEMNVSTLELGDSALYLCASSLGLNTGELFFGEGSRLTVL.

This chain uses TRBV5-1 with TRBJ2-3; 10 positions agree with TRBD2. The CDR3 contains 16 residues. Germline V gives CDR1 SGHRS, CDR2 YFSETQ. Germline trimming cut 3 bases from V and 2 bases from J; bases unmatched to any gene: 6. The CDR3 nucleotides are TGCGCCAGCAGCTCGTACGGACTAGCGGACACAGATACGCAGTATTTT. Protein product: CASSSYGLADTDTQYF.

The genes are TRBV19 and TRBJ1-2, with a tentative D call TRBD1 (5 bases). The CDR3 length is 14 residues. Trimming took off 7 bases at V and 3 bases at J, with 15 bases between the two ends. CDR1 and CDR2 from the germline V gene are LNHDA and SQIVND (reference sequence). CDR3 sequence: CASTLGGSHYGYTF. The DNA for the CDR3 is TGTGCCAGTACCTTGGGGGGATCCCACTATGGCTACACCTTC.